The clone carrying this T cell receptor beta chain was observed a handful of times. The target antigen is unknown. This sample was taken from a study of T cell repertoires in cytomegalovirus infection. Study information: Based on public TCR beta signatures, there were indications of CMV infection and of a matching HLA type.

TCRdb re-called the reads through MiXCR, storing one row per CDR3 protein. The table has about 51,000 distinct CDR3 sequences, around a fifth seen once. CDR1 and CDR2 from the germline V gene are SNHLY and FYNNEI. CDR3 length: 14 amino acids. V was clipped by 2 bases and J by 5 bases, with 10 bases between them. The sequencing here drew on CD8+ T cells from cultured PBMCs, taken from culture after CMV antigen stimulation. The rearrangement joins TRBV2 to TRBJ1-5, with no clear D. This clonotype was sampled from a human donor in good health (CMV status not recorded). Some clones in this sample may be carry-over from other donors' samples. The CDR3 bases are TGTGCCAGCAGTGAACCGGGAGAGTATCAGCCCCAGCATTTT. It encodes CASSEPGEYQPQHF.